The 17 T cell receptor beta chains below were found in one sample sequenced in a study of blood T cell repertoires in COVID-19. The method was immunoSEQ multiplex PCR; TCRdb's version includes in-frame clones alone and lacks a portion of them. The table shows 45,000 to 50,000 clones, with around 90% occurring only once. Sequencing was carried out using peripheral blood. The receptors originated from a man in his forties or fifties with acute or convalescent COVID-19.

This chain joins TRBV3-1 (or the pseudogene TRBV3-2) and TRBJ1-1; a possible D gene is TRBD1 (5 bases). The CDR3 is made up of 14 amino acids. The V end lost 5 bases, the J end lost 3 bases, and 13 bases lay between the germline ends. Germline CDR1 and CDR2: LGHDT and YNNKEL (reference sequence). The CDR3 loop is CASSKVLGDTEAFF. CDR3 coding DNA: TGTGCCAGCAGCAAAGTCCTAGGGGACACTGAAGCTTTCTTT.

The rearrangement links TRBV2 to TRBJ2-1; 10 positions match TRBD2. The CDR3 loop spans 13 amino acids. Trimming cost V 10 bases and J 10 bases; bases outside gene matches: 10. Germline values: CDR1 SNHLY, CDR2 FYNNEI. The CDR3 sequence is CATSGTSVGEQFF. The CDR3 nucleotides read TGTGCCACCTCCGGGACTAGCGTAGGGGAGCAGTTCTTC.

The V gene is TRBV7-3, the J gene TRBJ2-5, with TRBD2 identical over 9 bases. The CDR3 covers 15 residues. Germline lookup yields CDR1 SGHTA and CDR2 FQGTGA. The J segment lost 4 bases and the V segment lost 1 base, leaving 4 bases of the junction unmatched. CDR3 protein: CASSLNGGRGETQYF. Written as DNA, the CDR3 is TGTGCCAGCAGCTTAAATGGCGGGAGGGGAGAGACCCAGTACTTC.

The chain recombines TRBV7-3 with TRBJ1-2; 11 bases agree with TRBD1. This CDR3 spans 13 amino acids. Germline V gives CDR1 SGHTA, CDR2 FQGTGA. V dropped 5 bases and J dropped 7; count of bases not matched to a gene: 3. For the CDR3, the DNA is TGTGCCAGCAGCCCGGGACAGGGGGGTGGCTACACCTTC. Translated: CASSPGQGGGYTF.

The chain joins TRBV10-3 to TRBJ1-2; D ambiguous. V lost 5 bases, J lost 0 bases, and 13 bases lay in between. Per the germline V gene, CDR1 is ENHRY and CDR2 is SYGVKD. CDR3 length: 15 amino acids. This CDR3 reads CAISFSQTSNYGYTF. The CDR3, as DNA: TGTGCCATCAGTTTCTCACAGACATCTAACTATGGCTACACCTTC.

The rearrangement uses TRBV10-1 and TRBJ2-3; 8 bases line up with TRBD2. The V and J ends lost 4 bases and 3 bases, in that order; junction bases with no gene match: 6. The germline CDR1 and CDR2 sequences are WNHNN and SYGVQD (reference sequence). The CDR3 covers 15 residues. As DNA, the CDR3 is TGCGCCAGCAGTGTTAGAGCGGGAGCGACAGATACGCAGTATTTT. As protein: CASSVRAGATDTQYF.

V and J are TRBV6-2 or TRBV6-3 and TRBJ2-5, with 11 bases fitting TRBD2. V was pared by 0 bases and J by 11 bases, with 11 bases of the junction left unmatched. This CDR3 comprises 16 residues. Germline V gene sequence: CDR1 MNHEY, CDR2 SVGEGT. The CDR3 nucleotides are TGTGCCAGCAGTTACTCGATCCCCGGGACTAGCGGCCGGCAGTACTTC. Amino acids: CASSYSIPGTSGRQYF.

This clone was seen a few times. This chain links TRBV11-2 with TRBJ2-7, with D maybe TRBD1 (5 bases). The V gene lost 7 bases and the J gene lost 5 bases, with 15 bases spanning the gap. The germline CDR1 and CDR2 sequences are SGHAT and FQNNGV. The CDR3 runs to 13 residues. The CDR3 spells CASTSVGVHEQYF. Here the CDR3 DNA reads TGTGCCAGCACCTCAGTAGGGGTCCACGAGCAGTACTTC.

This chain links TRBV25-1 with TRBJ1-1, with a weak D call TRBD1 (6 bases). V lost 4 bases and J lost 7, with 13 bases in between. Per the germline V gene, CDR1 is MGHDK and CDR2 is SYGVNS. The CDR3 length is 13 residues. CDR3 nucleotide sequence: TGTGCCAGCAGTGCGCACACAGGGCTTGAAGCTTTCTTT. Its translation is CASSAHTGLEAFF.

The J gene is TRBJ2-7, the V gene TRBV5-1, with 10 bases identical to TRBD1. The CDR3 totals 15 residues. Germline lookup yields CDR1 SGHRS and CDR2 YFSETQ. With 4 bases clipped from V and 1 base from J, the junction kept 5 bases outside the gene matches. The CDR3 DNA follows: TGCGCCAGCAGCCCCCGGGACAGGGGTTCCTACGAGCAGTACTTC. Its protein is CASSPRDRGSYEQYF.

This chain links TRBV29-1 with TRBJ2-3, with 9 positions matching TRBD1. CDR1 SQVTM and CDR2 ANQGSEA come from the germline V gene. There are 12 residues in the CDR3. Trimming at V came to 7 bases and at J to 7 bases, leaving 6 bases not matched to a gene. The CDR3 sequence: CSGTGGGNTQYF. The CDR3 bases are TGCAGCGGCACAGGGGGCGGTAATACGCAGTATTTT.

The genes are TRBV10-3 and TRBJ2-2, with 7 bases that match TRBD2. The CDR3 loop spans 16 amino acids. CDR1 ENHRY and CDR2 SYGVKD come from the germline V gene. V trimming: 4 bases; J trimming: 0 bases; junction bases outside the gene matches: 5. For the CDR3, the DNA is TGTGCCATCAGTGGTGGGAGGGTAACGAACACCGGGGAGCTGTTTTTT. It translates to CAISGGRVTNTGELFF.

The chain links TRBV6-1 to TRBJ2-5, with D maybe TRBD1 (6 bases). The germline V gene encodes CDR1 MNHNS and CDR2 SASEGT. The CDR3 length is 16 residues. Trimming stripped 3 bases from V and 4 bases from J, with 18 bases between. This CDR3 reads CASSESRAVGGETQYF. The CDR3 bases are TGTGCCAGCAGTGAGAGCCGGGCCGTAGGGGGAGAGACCCAGTACTTC.

This clone was seen more than once but under ten times. The CDR3 region is CASSWSGTVNEQYF. The CDR3 DNA reads TGTGCCAGCAGCTGGAGCGGGACTGTGAACGAGCAGTACTTC. V usage is TRBV5-4 and J usage is TRBJ2-7, with 7 nucleotides matching TRBD2. Germline V CDR1 and CDR2: SGHNT, YYREEE (reference sequence). This CDR3 is built from 14 residues. With 3 bases clipped from V and 5 bases from J, the junction kept 8 bases outside the gene matches.

This rearrangement joins TRBV5-1 to TRBJ1-2; D uncertain. Trimming left V 0 bases short and J 2 bases short, with 5 bases between. The CDR3 is made up of 13 amino acids. The germline gives CDR1 SGHRS, CDR2 YFSETQ. CDR3 in DNA: TGCGCCAGCAGCTTGGGCCGGAACTATGGCTACACCTTC. This translates into CASSLGRNYGYTF.

This chain uses TRBV24-1 with TRBJ2-3; D is possibly TRBD1 (5 bases). The germline V and J ends were trimmed by 0 bases and 4 bases, with 13 bases remaining between them. Germline V CDR1 and CDR2: KGHDR, SFDVKD. The CDR3 runs 16 residues. CDR3 in DNA: TGTGCCACCAGTGATTTGTTTGGCTCAGGGCCAGATACGCAGTATTTT. Translated: CATSDLFGSGPDTQYF.

The chain couples TRBV5-6 to TRBJ1-2; TRBD1 matches at 9 bases. The CDR3 extends over 13 amino acids. The V segment lost 7 bases and the J segment 7 bases; nucleotides outside the gene matches: 8. Germline V gene lookup returns CDR1 SGHDT and CDR2 YYEEEE. CDR3 in DNA: TGTGCCAGCGGCCCGGGGACAGGGTTTGGCTACACCTTC. Residues: CASGPGTGFGYTF.